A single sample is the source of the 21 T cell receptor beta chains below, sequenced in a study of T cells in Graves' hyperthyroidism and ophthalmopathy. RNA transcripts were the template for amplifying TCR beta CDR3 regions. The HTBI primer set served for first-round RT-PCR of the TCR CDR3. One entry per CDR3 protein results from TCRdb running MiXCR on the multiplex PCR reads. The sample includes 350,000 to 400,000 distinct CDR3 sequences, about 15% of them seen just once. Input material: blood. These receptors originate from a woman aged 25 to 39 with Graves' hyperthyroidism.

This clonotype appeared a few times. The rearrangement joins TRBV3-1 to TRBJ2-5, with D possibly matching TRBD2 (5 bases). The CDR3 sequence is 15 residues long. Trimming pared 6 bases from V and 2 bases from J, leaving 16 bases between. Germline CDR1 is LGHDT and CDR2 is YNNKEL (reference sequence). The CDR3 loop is CASSLGIPGQETQYF. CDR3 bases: TGTGCCAGCAGTCTAGGAATACCGGGACAAGAGACCCAGTACTTC.

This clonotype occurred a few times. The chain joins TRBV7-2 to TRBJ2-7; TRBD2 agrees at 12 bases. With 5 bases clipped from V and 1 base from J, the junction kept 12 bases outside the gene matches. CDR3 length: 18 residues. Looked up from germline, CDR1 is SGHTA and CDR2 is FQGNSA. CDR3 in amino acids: CASSPTPGGLAGSYEQYF. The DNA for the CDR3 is TGTGCCAGCAGCCCGACTCCCGGAGGACTAGCGGGGTCCTACGAGCAGTACTTC.

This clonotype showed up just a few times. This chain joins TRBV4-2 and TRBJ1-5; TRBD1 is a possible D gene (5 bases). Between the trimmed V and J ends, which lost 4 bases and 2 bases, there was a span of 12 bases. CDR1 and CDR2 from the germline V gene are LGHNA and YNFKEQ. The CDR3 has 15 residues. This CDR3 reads CASSPEGLGNQPQHF. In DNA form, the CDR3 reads TGTGCCAGCAGCCCAGAGGGGCTCGGCAATCAGCCCCAGCATTTT.

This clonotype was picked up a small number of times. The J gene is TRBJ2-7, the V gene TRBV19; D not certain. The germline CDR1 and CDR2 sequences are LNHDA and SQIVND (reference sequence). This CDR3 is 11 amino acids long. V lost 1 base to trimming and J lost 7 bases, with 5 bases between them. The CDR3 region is CASSIVREQYF. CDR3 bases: TGTGCCAGTAGTATAGTCCGGGAGCAGTACTTC.

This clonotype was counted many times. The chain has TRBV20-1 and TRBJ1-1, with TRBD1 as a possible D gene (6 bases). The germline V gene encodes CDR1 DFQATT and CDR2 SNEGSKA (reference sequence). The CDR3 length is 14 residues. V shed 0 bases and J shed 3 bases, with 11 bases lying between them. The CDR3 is CSARDRTAYTEAFF. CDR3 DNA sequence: TGCAGTGCTAGAGATAGGACAGCCTACACTGAAGCTTTCTTT.

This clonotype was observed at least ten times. The CDR3 spells CASSFGTSGSEQFF. CDR3 bases: TGTGCCAGCAGCTTCGGGACTAGCGGGAGCGAGCAGTTCTTC. The chain recombines TRBV28 with TRBJ2-1; 14 bases map to TRBD2. The germline V gene encodes CDR1 MDHEN and CDR2 SYDVKM. The CDR3 has 14 residues. V lost 6 bases and J lost 10; bases outside the gene matches: 5. Full variable domain (missing parts from reference TRBV28 and TRBJ2-1): DVKVTQSSRYLVKRTGEKVFLECVQDMDHENMFWYRQDPGLGLRLIYFSYDVKMKEKGDIPEGYSVSREKKERFSLILESASTNQTSMYLCASSFGTSGSEQFFGPGTRLTVL.

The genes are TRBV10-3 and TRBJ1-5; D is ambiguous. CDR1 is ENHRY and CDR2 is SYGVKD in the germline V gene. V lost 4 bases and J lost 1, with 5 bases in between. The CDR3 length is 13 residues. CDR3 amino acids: CAISGESNQPQHF. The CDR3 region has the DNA TGTGCCATCAGTGGAGAGAGCAATCAGCCCCAGCATTTT.

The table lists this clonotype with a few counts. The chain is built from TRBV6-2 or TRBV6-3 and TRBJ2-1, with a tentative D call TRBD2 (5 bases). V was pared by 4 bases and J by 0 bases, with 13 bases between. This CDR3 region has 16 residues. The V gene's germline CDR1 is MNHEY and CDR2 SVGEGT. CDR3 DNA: TGTGCCAGCAGTTCCGGACTGAAGAGCTCCTACAATGAGCAGTTCTTC. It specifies CASSSGLKSSYNEQFF.

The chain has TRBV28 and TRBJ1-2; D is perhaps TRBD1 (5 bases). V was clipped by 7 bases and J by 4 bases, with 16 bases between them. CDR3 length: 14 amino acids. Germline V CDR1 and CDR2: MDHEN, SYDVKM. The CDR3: CASTPGRLGYGYTF. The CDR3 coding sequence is TGTGCCAGCACCCCGGGACGTCTGGGCTATGGCTACACCTTC.

The CDR3 sequence: CASSGWLLEETQYF. CDR3 DNA sequence: TGTGCCAGCAGTGGGTGGTTGCTCGAAGAGACCCAGTACTTC. The chain employs TRBV6-1 and TRBJ2-5; D uncertain. The length of the CDR3 is 14 residues. Trimming removed 4 bases from V and 3 bases from J, with 12 bases in between. Germline CDR1 is MNHNS and CDR2 is SASEGT.

The DNA for the CDR3 is TGCAGCGTTGGCTGGGCCGGGGAGCTGTTTTTT. Translating gives CSVGWAGELFF. The rearrangement links TRBV29-1 to TRBJ2-2; D is undetermined. Germline V gene sequence: CDR1 SQVTM, CDR2 ANQGSEA. V was cut by 4 bases and J by 6 bases, with 6 bases left in between. The CDR3 loop spans 11 amino acids.

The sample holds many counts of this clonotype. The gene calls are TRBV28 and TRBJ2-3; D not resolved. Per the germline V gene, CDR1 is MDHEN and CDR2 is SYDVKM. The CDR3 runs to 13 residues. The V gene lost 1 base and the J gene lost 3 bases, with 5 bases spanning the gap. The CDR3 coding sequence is TGTGCCAGCAGTTTATCGGCGACAGATACGCAGTATTTT. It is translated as CASSLSATDTQYF. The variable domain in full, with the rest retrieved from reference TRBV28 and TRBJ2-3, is DVKVTQSSRYLVKRTGEKVFLECVQDMDHENMFWYRQDPGLGLRLIYFSYDVKMKEKGDIPEGYSVSREKKERFSLILESASTNQTSMYLCASSLSATDTQYFGPGTRLTVL.

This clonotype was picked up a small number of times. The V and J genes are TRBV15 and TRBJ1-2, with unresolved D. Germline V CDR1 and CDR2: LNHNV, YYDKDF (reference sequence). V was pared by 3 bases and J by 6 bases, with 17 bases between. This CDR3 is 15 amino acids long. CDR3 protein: CATSSPTLFGHGYTF. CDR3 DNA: TGTGCCACCAGCAGCCCTACGCTCTTCGGCCATGGCTACACCTTC. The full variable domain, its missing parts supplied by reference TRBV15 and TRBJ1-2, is DAMVIQNPRYQVTQFGKPVTLSCSQTLNHNVMYWYQQKSSQAPKLLFHYYDKDFNNEADTPDNFQSRRPNTSFCFLDIRSPGLGDTAMYLCATSSPTLFGHGYTFGSGTRLTVV.

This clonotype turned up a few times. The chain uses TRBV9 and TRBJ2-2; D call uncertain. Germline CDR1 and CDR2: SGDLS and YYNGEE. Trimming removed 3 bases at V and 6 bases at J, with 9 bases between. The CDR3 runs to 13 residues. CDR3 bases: TGTGCCAGCAGCGCAGCGACCCCCGGGGAGCTGTTTTTT. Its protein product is CASSAATPGELFF. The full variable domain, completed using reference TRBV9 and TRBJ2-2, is DSGVTQTPKHLITATGQRVTLRCSPRSGDLSVYWYQQSLDQGLQFLIQYYNGEERAKGNILERFSAQQFPDLHSELNLSSLELGDSALYFCASSAATPGELFFGEGSRLTVL.

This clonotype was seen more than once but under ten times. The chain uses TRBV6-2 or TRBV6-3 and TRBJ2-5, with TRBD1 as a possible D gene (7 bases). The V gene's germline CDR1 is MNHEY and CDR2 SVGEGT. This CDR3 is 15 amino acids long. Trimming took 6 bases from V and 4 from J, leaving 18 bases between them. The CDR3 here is CASSSRGQGGETQYF. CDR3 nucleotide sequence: TGTGCCAGCAGCAGTCGGGGGCAGGGGGGAGAGACCCAGTACTTC.

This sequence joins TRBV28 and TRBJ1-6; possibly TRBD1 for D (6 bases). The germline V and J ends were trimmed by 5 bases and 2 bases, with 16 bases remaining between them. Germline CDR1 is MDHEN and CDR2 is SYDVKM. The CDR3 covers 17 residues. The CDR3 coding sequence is TGTGCCAGCAGTATCCTACAGGGTAGGGCCTATAATTCACCCCTCCACTTT. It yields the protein CASSILQGRAYNSPLHF. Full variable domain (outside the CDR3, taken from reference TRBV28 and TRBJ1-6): DVKVTQSSRYLVKRTGEKVFLECVQDMDHENMFWYRQDPGLGLRLIYFSYDVKMKEKGDIPEGYSVSREKKERFSLILESASTNQTSMYLCASSILQGRAYNSPLHFGNGTRLTVT.

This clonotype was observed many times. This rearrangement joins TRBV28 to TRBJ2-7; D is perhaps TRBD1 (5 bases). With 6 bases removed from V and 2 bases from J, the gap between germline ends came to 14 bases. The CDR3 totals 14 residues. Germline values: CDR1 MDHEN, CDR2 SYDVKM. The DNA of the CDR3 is TGTGCCAGCAGAACCCAACAGGTGCCCTACGAGCAGTACTTC. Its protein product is CASRTQQVPYEQYF.

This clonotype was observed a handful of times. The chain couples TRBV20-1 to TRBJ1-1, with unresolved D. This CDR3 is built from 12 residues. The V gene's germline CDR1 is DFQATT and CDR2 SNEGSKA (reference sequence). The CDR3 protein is CRGRSMNTEAFF. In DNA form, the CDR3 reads TGCAGGGGTCGATCGATGAACACTGAAGCTTTCTTT.

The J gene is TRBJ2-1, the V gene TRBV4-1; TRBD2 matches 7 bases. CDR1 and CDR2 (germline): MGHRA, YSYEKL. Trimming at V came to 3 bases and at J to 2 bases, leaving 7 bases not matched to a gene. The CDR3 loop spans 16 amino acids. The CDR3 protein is CASSHALALTYNEQFF. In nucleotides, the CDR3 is TGCGCCAGCAGCCACGCACTAGCGCTAACCTACAATGAGCAGTTCTTC.

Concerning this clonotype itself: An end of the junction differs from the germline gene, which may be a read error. The CDR3 reads CASSDLTNERFF. The CDR3 nucleotides read TGTGCCAGCAGTGATTTGACCAATGAGCGGTTCTTC. The chain couples TRBV6-1 to TRBJ2-1, with D hard to call. The CDR3 consists of 12 residues. The V gene's germline CDR1 is MNHNS and CDR2 SASEGT.

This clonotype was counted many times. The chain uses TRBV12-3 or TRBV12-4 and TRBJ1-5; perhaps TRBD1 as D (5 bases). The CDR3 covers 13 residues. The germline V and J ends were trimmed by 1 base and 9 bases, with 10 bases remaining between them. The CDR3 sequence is CASSLVWDGPQHF. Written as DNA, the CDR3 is TGTGCCAGCAGTTTAGTCTGGGACGGGCCCCAGCATTTT.